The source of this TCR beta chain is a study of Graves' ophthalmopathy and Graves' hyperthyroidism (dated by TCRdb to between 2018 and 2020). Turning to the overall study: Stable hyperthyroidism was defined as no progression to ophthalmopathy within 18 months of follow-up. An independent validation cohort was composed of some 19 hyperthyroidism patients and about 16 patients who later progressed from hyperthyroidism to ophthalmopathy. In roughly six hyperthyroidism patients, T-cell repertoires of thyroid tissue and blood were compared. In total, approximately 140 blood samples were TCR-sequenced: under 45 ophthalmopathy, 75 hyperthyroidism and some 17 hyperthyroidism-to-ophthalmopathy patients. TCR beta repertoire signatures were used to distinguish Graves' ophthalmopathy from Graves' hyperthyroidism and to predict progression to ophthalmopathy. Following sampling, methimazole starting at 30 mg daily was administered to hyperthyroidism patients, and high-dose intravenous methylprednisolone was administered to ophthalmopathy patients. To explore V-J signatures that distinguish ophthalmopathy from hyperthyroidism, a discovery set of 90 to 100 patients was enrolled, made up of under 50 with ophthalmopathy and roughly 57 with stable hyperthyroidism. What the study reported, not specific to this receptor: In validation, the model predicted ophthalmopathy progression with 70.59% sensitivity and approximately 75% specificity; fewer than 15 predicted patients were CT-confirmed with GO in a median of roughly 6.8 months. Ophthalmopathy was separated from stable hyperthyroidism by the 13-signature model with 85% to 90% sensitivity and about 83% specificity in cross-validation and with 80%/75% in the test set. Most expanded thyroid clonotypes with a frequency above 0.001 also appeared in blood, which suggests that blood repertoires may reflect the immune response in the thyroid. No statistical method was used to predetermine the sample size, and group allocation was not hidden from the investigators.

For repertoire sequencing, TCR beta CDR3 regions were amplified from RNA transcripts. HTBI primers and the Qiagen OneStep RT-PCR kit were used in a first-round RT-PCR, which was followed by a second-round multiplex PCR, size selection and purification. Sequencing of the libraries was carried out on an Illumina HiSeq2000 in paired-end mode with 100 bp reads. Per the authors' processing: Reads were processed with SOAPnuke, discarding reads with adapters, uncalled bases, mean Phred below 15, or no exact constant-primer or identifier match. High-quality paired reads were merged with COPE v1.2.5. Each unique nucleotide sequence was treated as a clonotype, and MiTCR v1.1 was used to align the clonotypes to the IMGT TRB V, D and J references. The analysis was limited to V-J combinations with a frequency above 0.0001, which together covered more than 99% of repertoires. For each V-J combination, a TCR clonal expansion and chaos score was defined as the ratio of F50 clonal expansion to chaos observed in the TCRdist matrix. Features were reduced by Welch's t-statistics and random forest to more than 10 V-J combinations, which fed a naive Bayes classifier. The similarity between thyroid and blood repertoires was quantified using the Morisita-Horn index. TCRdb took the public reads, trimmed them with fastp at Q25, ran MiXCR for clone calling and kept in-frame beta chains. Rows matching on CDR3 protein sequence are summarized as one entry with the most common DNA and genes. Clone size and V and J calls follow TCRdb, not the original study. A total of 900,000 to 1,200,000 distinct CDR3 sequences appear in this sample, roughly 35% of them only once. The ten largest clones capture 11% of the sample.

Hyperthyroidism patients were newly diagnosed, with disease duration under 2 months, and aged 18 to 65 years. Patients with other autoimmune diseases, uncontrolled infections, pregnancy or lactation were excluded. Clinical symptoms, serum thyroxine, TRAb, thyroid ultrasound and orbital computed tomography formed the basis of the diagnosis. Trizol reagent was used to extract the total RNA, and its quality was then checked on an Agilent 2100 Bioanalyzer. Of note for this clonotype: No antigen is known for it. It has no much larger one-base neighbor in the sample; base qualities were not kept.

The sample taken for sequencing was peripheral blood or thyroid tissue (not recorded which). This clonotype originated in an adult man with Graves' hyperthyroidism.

The DNA is as follows: TGTGCCAGCAGCCGGCCGCCTGCTTTGGGCACAGATACGCAGTATTTT. Translated, this gives CASSRPPALGTDTQYF. The chain uses TRBV7-2 and TRBJ2-3; no D segment can be confidently identified. The germline ends are 16 bases apart after V is trimmed by 5 bases and J by 1 base. The germline V gene encodes CDR1 SGHTA and CDR2 FQGNSA. Taken from cysteine to phenylalanine, the CDR3 has 16 residues. Only the CDR3 part of the read is kept: 48 bases, read in frame from the first base.